This TCR beta chain was identified during a study of T cell changes during pregnancy in multiple sclerosis. V dropped 0 bases and J dropped 5; count of bases not matched to a gene: 6. Germline V gene data show CDR1 as LGHNA and CDR2 as YNFKEQ. The CDR3 covers 15 residues. The method was immunoSEQ multiplex PCR; TCRdb's version includes in-frame clones alone and lacks a portion of them. The sample carries about 79,000 clones, just under 95% recorded once. This receptor was identified in a female donor in good health, enrolled as a control in a pregnancy study. The chain employs TRBV4-2 and TRBJ2-7, with 8 positions matching TRBD1. Sequences were derived from peripheral blood, sampled in the second trimester of pregnancy. The CDR3 sequence is CASSQETGARDEQYF. DNA for the CDR3: TGTGCCAGCAGCCAAGAGACAGGGGCCCGTGACGAGCAGTACTTC.